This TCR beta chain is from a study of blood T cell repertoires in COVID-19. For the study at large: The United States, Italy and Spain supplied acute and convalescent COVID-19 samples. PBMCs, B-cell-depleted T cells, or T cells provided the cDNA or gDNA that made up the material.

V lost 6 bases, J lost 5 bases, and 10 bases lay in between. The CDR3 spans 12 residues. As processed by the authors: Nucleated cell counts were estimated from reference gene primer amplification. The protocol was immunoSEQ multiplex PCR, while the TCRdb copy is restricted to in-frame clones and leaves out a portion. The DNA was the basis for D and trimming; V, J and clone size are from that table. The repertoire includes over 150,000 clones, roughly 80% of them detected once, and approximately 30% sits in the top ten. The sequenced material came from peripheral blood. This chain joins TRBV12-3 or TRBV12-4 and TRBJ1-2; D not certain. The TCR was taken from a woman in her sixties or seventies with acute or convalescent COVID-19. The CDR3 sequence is CASSRDRYGYTF. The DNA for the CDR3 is TGTGCCAGCAGCCGGGATAGGTATGGCTACACCTTC.